This paragraph reports one T cell receptor (beta chain). Its antigen is currently unknown. The data are from a study of T-cell memory formation after mild COVID-19. Study overall: Across donors, TCR clusters were largely donor specific. Study conclusions and caveats: Clones shrinking from day 15 to 85 showed even CD4/CD8 mixes; later expanders tilted CD4+. Clones that contracted clustered mainly in CM and EM if CD4+ and in EMRA if CD8+.

Constant-segment primers served in 5'RACE that generated TCR alpha and TCR beta cDNA libraries bearing sample barcodes and UMIs. TCRdb called the 5' RACE reads again in MiXCR, with one record for every CDR3 protein. The sample has over 95,000 distinct CDR3 sequences, about 20% seen once. V was cut by 6 bases and J by 7 bases, with 10 bases left in between. Germline lookup yields CDR1 SGHTA and CDR2 FQGNSA. The CDR3 runs to 13 residues. The genes are TRBV7-2 and TRBJ1-6; D may be TRBD1 (5 bases). The receptor was isolated from a man between 18 and 35 years old who had mild COVID-19 (a few samples of this study predate the infection). Cell type and time point are not known. The specimen was PBMCs or a T cell subset sorted from them (not recorded which). This chain's CDR3 is CASRSRGNSPLHF. CDR3 nucleotides: TGTGCCAGCAGATCAAGGGGAAATTCACCCCTCCACTTT.